The clone carrying this T cell receptor (beta chain) appeared a single time. Its antigen is unknown. A junction end diverges from the germline sequence, so it may reflect a read error. The data belong to a study of T cells in Graves' hyperthyroidism and ophthalmopathy. Study as a whole: Any treatment followed the collection of peripheral blood at initial diagnosis.

Study results and caveats: Ophthalmopathy, which appeared later, was predicted by the model a median about 6 months before onset.

RNA transcripts were the template for amplifying TCR beta CDR3 regions. The TCR CDR3 first-round RT-PCR relied on the HTBI primer set. TCRdb processed the multiplex PCR reads anew with MiXCR; each CDR3 protein has one entry. Of approximately 430,000 distinct CDR3 sequences in the sample, roughly 15% were seen once. This CDR3 is 16 amino acids long. Approximately 9.3 ml of fresh peripheral blood supplied the PBMCs. The sample was blood. J is TRBJ2-1 and V is TRBV12-3 or TRBV12-4; TRBD2 agrees at 10 bases. The receptor's source is a man aged 18 to 35 with Graves' ophthalmopathy. The DNA for the CDR3 is TGTACCAGCAGTTTAGAAAGCGGGGGGGCGGGGTCTGAGCAGTTCTTC. Amino acids: CTSSLESGGAGSEQFF.